One TCR beta chain is described in this entry. This entry comes from a study of blood T cell repertoires in COVID-19. Whole-study context: Sources were T cells, B-cell-depleted T cells, or PBMCs; the material itself was cDNA or gDNA.

The protocol was immunoSEQ multiplex PCR, while the TCRdb copy is restricted to in-frame clones and leaves out a portion. This table holds roughly 44,000 clones, 80% to 90% found once. Per germline, CDR1 SEHNR and CDR2 FQNEAQ (reference sequence). This CDR3 spans 13 amino acids. The V gene end was trimmed by 2 bases and the J gene end by 11 bases; junction bases not matched to a gene: 2. The TCR sequence derives from a man older than 75 with acute or convalescent COVID-19. J is TRBJ1-6 and V is TRBV7-9, with TRBD1 matching over 8 bases. Material: peripheral blood. The CDR3 here is CASSLSGQAPLHF. CDR3 coding DNA: TGTGCCAGCAGCTTATCGGGACAGGCACCCCTCCACTTT. Combining the CDR3 with reference TRBV7-9 and TRBJ1-6 gives the whole variable domain DTGVSQNPRHKITKRGQNVTFRCDPISEHNRLYWYRQTLGQGPEFLTYFQNEAQLEKSRLLSDRFSAERPKGSFSTLEIQRTEQGDSAMYLCASSLSGQAPLHFGNGTRLTVT.